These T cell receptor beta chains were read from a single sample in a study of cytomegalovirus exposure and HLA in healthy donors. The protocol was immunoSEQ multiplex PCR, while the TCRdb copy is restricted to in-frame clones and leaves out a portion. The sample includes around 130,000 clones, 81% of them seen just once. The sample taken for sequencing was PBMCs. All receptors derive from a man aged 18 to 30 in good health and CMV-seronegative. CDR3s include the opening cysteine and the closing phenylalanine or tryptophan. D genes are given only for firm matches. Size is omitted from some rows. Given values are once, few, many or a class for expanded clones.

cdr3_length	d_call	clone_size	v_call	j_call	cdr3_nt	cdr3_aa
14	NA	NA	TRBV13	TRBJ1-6	TGTGCCAGCAGCTTAGGGACAGCCAATTCACCCCTCCACTTT	CASSLGTANSPLHF
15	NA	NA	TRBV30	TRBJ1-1	TGTGCCTGGACGGGTTTCAGGACTGTGAACACTGAAGCTTTCTTT	CAWTGFRTVNTEAFF
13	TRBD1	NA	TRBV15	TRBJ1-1	TGTGCCACCAGCAGGGACAGGGTTACTGAAGCTTTCTTT	CATSRDRVTEAFF
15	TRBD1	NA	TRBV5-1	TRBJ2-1	TGCGCCAGCAGCCCGGGACAGGGCACCTACAATGAGCAGTTCTTC	CASSPGQGTYNEQFF
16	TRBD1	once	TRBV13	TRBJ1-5	TGTGCCAGCAGCTTCGGCTGGGGCAGGGGGCAACAGCCCCAGCATTTT	CASSFGWGRGQQPQHF
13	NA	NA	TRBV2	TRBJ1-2	TGTGCCACCCGACAAACGCAGGACTATGGCTACACCTTC	CATRQTQDYGYTF
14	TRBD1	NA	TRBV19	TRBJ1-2	TGTGCCAGTAGACACGACAGGGGGCCTCATGGCTACACCTTC	CASRHDRGPHGYTF
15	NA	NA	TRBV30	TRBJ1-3	TGTGCCTGGAGTGTGTCTAGACGGGGAGGAGACACCATATATTTT	CAWSVSRRGGDTIYF
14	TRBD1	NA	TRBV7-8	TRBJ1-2	TGTGCCAGCAGCCCGCACAGGGGAGGCGATGGCTACACCTTC	CASSPHRGGDGYTF
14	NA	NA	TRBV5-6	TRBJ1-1	TGTGCCAGCAGAGAGTGGGCATGGTACACTGAAGCTTTCTTT	CASREWAWYTEAFF
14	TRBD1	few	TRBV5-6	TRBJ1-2	TGTGCCAGCAGGGATACAGGGGACAACTATGGCTACACCTTC	CASRDTGDNYGYTF
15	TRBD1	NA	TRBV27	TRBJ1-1	TGTGCCAGCAGCCGATCACAGGGGGGGAACACTGAAGCTTTCTTT	CASSRSQGGNTEAFF
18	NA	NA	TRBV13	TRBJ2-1	TGTGCCAGCAGCCGAAATGGACAGCCGAGAAGCTCCTACAATGAGCAGTTCTTC	CASSRNGQPRSSYNEQFF
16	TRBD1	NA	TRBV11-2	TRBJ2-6	TGTGCCAGCAGCTCCCGACAGGGGGCTGGGGCCAACGTCCTGACTTTC	CASSSRQGAGANVLTF
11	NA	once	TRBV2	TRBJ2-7	TGTGCCAGCAGTGTTATCCTCGAGCAGTACTTC	CASSVILEQYF